The T cell receptor (beta chain) under discussion was sequenced for a study of cytomegalovirus exposure and HLA in healthy donors. In the study overall: Genotyping of 400 or so donors showed that about 83% belonged to the Caucasian-associated ancestry cluster.

The PCR ran on 60 Vbeta and 13 Jbeta primers. The data were produced by immunoSEQ multiplex PCR, yet TCRdb's version contains in-frame clones alone and is incomplete. In the table there are under 200,000 clones, around 80% of which are singletons. The CDR3 has 15 amino acids. Germline assignment: CDR1 KGHSH and CDR2 LQKENI. Trimming took 4 bases from V and 3 from J; bases not matched to a gene: 5. Study-wide results and caveats: Data from an earlier analysis indicated that most TCR beta V segments were productive either about 90% or about 30% of the time. An observed cluster of highly shared sequence variants was recorded as a likely sequencing artifact.

A note on this clone: As yet, its antigen is unknown.

The V and J genes are TRBV18 and TRBJ2-2, with TRBD1 matching over 7 bases. The sequenced sample was PBMCs. The clonotype comes from a woman aged 50 to 60 in good health and CMV-seronegative. The CDR3 DNA reads as TGTGCCAGCTCACTACGACAGGGTTACACCGGGGAGCTGTTTTTT. Protein sequence: CASSLRQGYTGELFF.